This entry is about one T cell receptor (beta chain). The junction had 5 bases not matched to a gene; V was cut back by 4 bases and J by 6 bases. The CDR3 totals 14 residues. The germline V gene has CDR1 LGHDT and CDR2 YNNKEL (reference sequence). These data originate in a study of blood T cell repertoires in COVID-19. Study as a whole: Acute and convalescent COVID-19 specimens originated in the United States, Italy and Spain. The analysed material was cDNA or gDNA that came from T cells, B-cell-depleted T cells, or PBMCs.

In the authors' methods: By means of reference gene primer amplification, nucleated cell counts were estimated. The method was immunoSEQ multiplex PCR; TCRdb's version includes in-frame clones alone and lacks a portion of them. V and J calls and clone size come straight from that table; D and trimming were deduced from the DNA. The sample consists of some 200,000 clones, around 80% of them appearing once. V is TRBV3-1 (or the pseudogene TRBV3-2) and J is TRBJ2-2, with 7 bases identical to TRBD2. The TCR originated in a man aged 25-45 years with active or convalescent COVID-19. The sequencing input was peripheral blood. CDR3 in amino acids: CASSPGTSAGELFF. The CDR3, as DNA: TGTGCCAGCAGCCCCGGAACTAGCGCCGGGGAGCTGTTTTTT.